This T cell receptor beta chain was retrieved from a study of cytomegalovirus exposure and HLA in healthy donors. Across the study: Caucasian-associated ancestry cluster membership applied to about 77% of 398 genotyped donors.

The PCR made use of 60 Vbeta and 13 Jbeta primers. Per the study methods: In a later analysis, the count reached approximately 80 million unique TCR beta chains, with 10 million to 14 million shared. The table came from immunoSEQ multiplex PCR; TCRdb's copy has only in-frame clones and leaves some out. The V and J calls and clone size come from that table; D and trimming were worked out from the DNA. The table includes approximately 190,000 clones, about four fifths detected once. With respect to this clone: What it recognizes is unknown.

Study-wide points: Upon later analysis, HLA-associated TCR beta chains proved more clonally expanded than other, equally common chains.

Germline CDR1 reads SGHDN; CDR2 reads FVKESK. CDR3 length equals 14 residues. The V gene lost 2 bases and the J gene lost 6 bases, with 14 bases spanning the gap. Sequencing input: PBMCs. The source of this sequence is a woman aged 50 to 65 in good health and CMV-seropositive. This chain joins TRBV14 and TRBJ2-7; no reliable D call. The CDR3 DNA is TGTGCCAGCAGCCAATCCCGACGGGTCGCCGAGCAGTACTTC. It specifies CASSQSRRVAEQYF.